A single T cell receptor beta chain is shown here with its context. Sequenced by immunoSEQ multiplex PCR; TCRdb stores in-frame clones only, minus some. The table lists around 180,000 clones, around 86% of them singletons. Germline V lookup: CDR1 MNHNY, CDR2 SVGAGI (reference sequence). This CDR3 has 16 residues. Trimming removed 5 bases from V and 1 base from J, with 17 bases in between. These data belong to a study of cytomegalovirus exposure and HLA in healthy donors. The TCR comes from a woman younger than 35 in good health and CMV-seronegative. The J gene is TRBJ1-2, the V gene TRBV6-6; no clear D gene. Sequenced sample: PBMCs. The CDR3 is CASSPRGGGYNYGYTF. As DNA, the CDR3 is TGTGCCAGCAGTCCTCGGGGTGGAGGGTATAACTATGGCTACACCTTC.